This T cell receptor (beta chain) emerged from a study of T-cell reconstitution after alpha-beta-depleted transplantation in children. Overall study results and limits: Once a year had passed after transplant, T-cell counts and diversity came mostly from newly produced T cells.

Preparing the TCRbeta library involved the use of unique molecular identifiers. TCRdb fed the PCR reads into MiXCR, producing one record per CDR3 protein. Here the sample spans roughly 500,000 distinct CDR3 sequences, roughly a tenth being singletons. This clonotype came up many times. As yet, its antigen is unknown. The V gene's germline CDR1 is DFQATT and CDR2 SNEGSKA (reference sequence). The J segment lost 6 bases and the V segment lost 3 bases, leaving 4 bases of the junction unmatched. CDR3 size: 13 residues. The rearrangement links TRBV20-1 to TRBJ1-4; 7 bases map to TRBD1. Sequenced material: PBMCs, taken before TCRalphabeta/CD19-depleted stem cell transplant. This TCR was recovered from a child aged 2-15 years with inherited bone marrow failure, due to receive a stem cell transplant. CDR3 DNA sequence: TGCAGTGCTAGGACAGGGTATTATGAAAAACTGTTTTTT. The encoded protein is CSARTGYYEKLFF.